This TCR beta chain was captured in a study of molecular identifiers for immune sequencing clone quantification. A few counts support this clonotype. TCRdb re-derived calls from the PCR reads in MiXCR, one entry per CDR3 protein. Of some 59,000 distinct CDR3 sequences listed, under 30% are singletons. Trimming took 1 base from V and 4 from J, leaving 9 bases between them. CDR1 and CDR2 from the germline V gene are SGHRS and YFSETQ. The CDR3 runs to 14 residues. The chain has TRBV5-1 and TRBJ1-3, with TRBD1 as a possible D gene (6 bases). This TCR derives from a human donor in good health. Some libraries in this study had Jurkat cell RNA spiked in. Sequenced material: naive CD8+ T cells from blood, with Jurkat cell RNA spiked in. Subset of the sample: FACS-sorted CD8+CD4-CCR7+CD45RA+ naive T cells. The CDR3: CASSLTGLGNTIYF. The DNA for the CDR3 is TGCGCCAGCAGCTTGACAGGGCTAGGAAACACCATATATTTT.